This T cell receptor (beta chain) was obtained from a study of shared clonotypes between healthy human individuals. Study-level findings and limits: Specimens sampled were limited to blood, with tissue repertoires likely differing.

A word on this clone: The antigen is undetermined.

The data were produced by immunoSEQ multiplex PCR, yet TCRdb's version contains in-frame clones alone and is incomplete. Altogether around 500,000 clones are present, 70% to 80% being singletons, with the ten largest covering roughly 13%. The CDR3 runs 15 residues. CDR1 is MGHRA, CDR2 YSYEKL, per germline. Trimming cost V 4 bases and J 5 bases; bases outside gene matches: 2. This chain uses TRBV4-1 with TRBJ2-3; 14 positions match TRBD2. The sample consisted of PBMCs. The TCR originated in a woman between 35 and 50 years old in good health. Some clones in this sample may be carry-over from other donors' samples. CDR3 DNA: TGCGCCAGCAGCCCCGGGACTAGCGGGAGAGATACGCAGTATTTT. Translation gives CASSPGTSGRDTQYF.